This TCR beta chain was recovered during a study of identifying expanded T cells in peripheral blood. CDR1 and CDR2 (germline): SGHTA, FQGNSA. V was pared by 5 bases and J by 4 bases, with 14 bases between. The CDR3 length is 15 residues. As concerns this clone: Its antigen is not known.

During the collection period, no donor immune events like infections were recorded. Study-wide points: Approximately 1.2 clones differed between technical replicates, versus roughly 17 and 20 over time.

Only in-frame clones appear in the TCRdb table, and some are missing; sequencing was by immunoSEQ multiplex PCR. The data hold tens of thousands of clones, with 70% to 90% observed a single time. This clonotype was obtained from a person aged 18 to 75 in good health. The rearrangement joins TRBV7-2 to TRBJ2-2; D is perhaps TRBD1 (7 bases). Sequences were obtained from blood. CDR3 in amino acids: CASSGPQGGTGELFF. In nucleotides, the CDR3 is TGTGCCAGCAGCGGACCGCAGGGGGGCACCGGGGAGCTGTTTTTT.